The 8 T cell receptor beta chains below were found in one sample sequenced in a study of T cell responses to AZD1222 COVID-19 vaccine. Using immunoSEQ multiplex PCR, the repertoire was profiled, and TCRdb retains in-frame clones only, with some absent. The table records 150,000 or so clones, around 90% of them present only once. The sample was peripheral blood, taken on day 0 of AZD1222 vaccination. Source of these receptors: an adult in good health.

The chain recombines TRBV6-2 or TRBV6-3 with TRBJ2-3; 14 bases map to TRBD2. The CDR3 extends over 17 amino acids. Per the germline V gene, CDR1 is MNHEY and CDR2 is SVGEGT. Trimming removed 4 bases from V and 4 bases from J; junction bases left unmatched: 7. The CDR3 protein is CASSSGTSGRGADTQYF. In DNA form, the CDR3 reads TGTGCCAGCAGTTCCGGGACTAGCGGGAGAGGTGCAGATACGCAGTATTTT.

The rearrangement joins TRBV7-9 to TRBJ2-7, with no clear D. The CDR3 runs to 14 residues. Trimming pared 0 bases from V and 4 bases from J, leaving 10 bases between. CDR1 and CDR2 from the germline V gene are SEHNR and FQNEAQ (reference sequence). The CDR3 coding sequence is TGTGCCAGCAGCTTAGCGTACACTGATTACGAGCAGTACTTC. Translated, it gives CASSLAYTDYEQYF.

The chain is built from TRBV20-1 and TRBJ1-1; weak D call: TRBD1 (5 bases). The CDR3 has 11 amino acids. The V gene's germline CDR1 is DFQATT and CDR2 SNEGSKA (reference sequence). V dropped 5 bases and J dropped 5 bases, with 9 bases sitting between them. The CDR3 loop is CSAGGLTEAFF. The CDR3, as DNA: TGCAGTGCTGGGGGGTTAACTGAAGCTTTCTTT.

The V gene is TRBV2, the J gene TRBJ1-2; no clear D gene. Germline CDR1 SNHLY, CDR2 FYNNEI. V gave up 6 bases and J gave up 0 bases, with 14 bases separating them. The CDR3 totals 15 residues. The CDR3 sequence is CASSPRSYANYGYTF. The CDR3 coding sequence is TGTGCCAGCAGCCCAAGGTCCTACGCTAACTATGGCTACACCTTC. Variable domain in full (rest from reference TRBV2 and TRBJ1-2): EPEVTQTPSHQVTQMGQEVILRCVPISNHLYFYWYRQILGQKVEFLVSFYNNEISEKSEIFDDQFSVERPDGSNFTLKIRSTKLEDSAMYFCASSPRSYANYGYTFGSGTRLTVV.

V gene TRBV4-2 combines with J gene TRBJ2-3; D possibly corresponds to TRBD1 (5 bases). This CDR3 has 15 amino acids. Trimming removed 0 bases from V and 5 bases from J, with 12 bases in between. CDR1 is LGHNA, CDR2 YNFKEQ, per germline. The CDR3 DNA reads TGTGCCAGCAGCCAAGATTTGGGGCGTATAGATACGCAGTATTTT. Residues: CASSQDLGRIDTQYF.

This sequence joins TRBV28 and TRBJ2-7, with 9 bases fitting TRBD1. Germline V gene data show CDR1 as MDHEN and CDR2 as SYDVKM. There are 13 residues in the CDR3. V was clipped by 6 bases and J by 6 bases; unmatched bases: 6. The CDR3: CASRVGQGREQYF. The CDR3 DNA is TGTGCCAGCAGGGTGGGACAGGGACGCGAGCAGTACTTC.

This clone has just one count. The chain couples TRBV30 to TRBJ2-7; either TRBD1 or TRBD2 may fit D (5 bases each). Germline V gene data show CDR1 as GTSNPN and CDR2 as SVGIG (reference sequence). V was shortened by 4 bases and J by 3 bases, with 22 bases between the two germline ends. This CDR3 region has 16 residues. The CDR3 nucleotides read TGTGCCTGGACTCCCCCCGGGGCAGCTTGGGGCTACGAGCAGTACTTC. Translation: CAWTPPGAAWGYEQYF.

J is TRBJ1-2 and V is TRBV24-1; TRBD1 aligns across 7 bases. Looked up from germline, CDR1 is KGHDR and CDR2 is SFDVKD. The CDR3 runs to 15 residues. V shed 2 bases, J shed 4 bases, and the junction held 6 bases outside the gene matches. CDR3 residues: CATSDSGQGVYGYTF. The CDR3 coding sequence is TGTGCCACCAGTGATTCGGGGCAGGGGGTCTATGGCTACACCTTC.